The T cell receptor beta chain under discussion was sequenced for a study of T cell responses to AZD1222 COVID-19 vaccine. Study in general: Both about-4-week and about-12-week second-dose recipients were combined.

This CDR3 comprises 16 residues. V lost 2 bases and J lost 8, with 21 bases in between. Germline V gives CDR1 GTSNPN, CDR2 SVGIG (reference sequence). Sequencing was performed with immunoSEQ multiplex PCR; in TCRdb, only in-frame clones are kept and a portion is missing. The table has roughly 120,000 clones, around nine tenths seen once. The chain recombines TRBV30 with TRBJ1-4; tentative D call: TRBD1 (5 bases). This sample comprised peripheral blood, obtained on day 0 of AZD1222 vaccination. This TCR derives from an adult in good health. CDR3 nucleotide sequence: TGTGCCTGGAGTAGGGGCGGACTGAGAGTTACGGAAAAACTGTTTTTT. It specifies CAWSRGGLRVTEKLFF.